The TCR beta chain described here comes from a study of identical twins. Whole-study findings and limits: When twins shared out-of-frame alpha sequences, those sequences had excess low generation probability.

This clonotype was seen more than once but under ten times. As yet, its antigen is unknown. CDR3 size: 15 residues. CDR1 and CDR2 (germline): ENHRY, SYGVKD. Trimming cost V 0 bases and J 7 bases, with 13 bases left between them. One entry per CDR3 protein results from TCRdb running MiXCR on the 5' RACE reads. The sample includes approximately 680,000 distinct CDR3 sequences, roughly 6.6% of them seen just once. The same sample was also used in a study of yellow fever vaccine responses in identical twins.

The chain has TRBV10-3 and TRBJ2-1; D is undetermined. This receptor was obtained from a woman between 18 and 30 years old in good health. The material sequenced was PBMCs. For the CDR3, the DNA is TGTGCCATCAGTGAGTCCGGTGGCAGGATGAATGAGCAGTTCTTC. Protein sequence: CAISESGGRMNEQFF.